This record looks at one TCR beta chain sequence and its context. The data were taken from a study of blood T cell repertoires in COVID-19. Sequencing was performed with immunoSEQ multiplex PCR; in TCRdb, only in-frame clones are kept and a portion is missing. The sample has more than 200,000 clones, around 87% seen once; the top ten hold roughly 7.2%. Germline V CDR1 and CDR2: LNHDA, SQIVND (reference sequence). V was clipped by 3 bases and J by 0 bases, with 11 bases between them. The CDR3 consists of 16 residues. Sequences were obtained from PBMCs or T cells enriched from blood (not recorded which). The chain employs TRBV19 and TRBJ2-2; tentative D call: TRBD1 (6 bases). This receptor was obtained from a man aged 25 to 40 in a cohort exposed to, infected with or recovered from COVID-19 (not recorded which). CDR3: CASSIFWTANTGELFF. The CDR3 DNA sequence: TGTGCCAGTAGTATTTTTTGGACAGCGAACACCGGGGAGCTGTTTTTT.